This T cell receptor beta chain originates from a study of graft-versus-host responses after intestinal transplantation. The wider study: Anti-thymocyte globulin induction was given to all recipients, followed by tacrolimus and steroids for around 3 years. Study-wide results and caveats: Individuals who had graft-donor T cell macrochimerism had allografts that showed high graft-versus-host to host-versus-graft clonal ratios. The recipient marrow held GvH clones, and some of them showed up first in ileum or blood.

Repertoires were generated with immunoSEQ multiplex PCR, while TCRdb's copy carries only in-frame clones and drops some. This table holds tens of thousands of clones, approximately 94% found once. This clone was seen a single time. Its antigen is not known. CDR1 is LNHNV, CDR2 YYDKDF, per germline (reference sequence). The CDR3 spans 15 residues. The V end lost 0 bases, the J end lost 1 base, and 10 bases lay between the germline ends. The sequences come from unstimulated CD4+ T cells sorted from spleen or lymph node cells, collected before transplant. This chain uses TRBV15 with TRBJ2-7, with TRBD1 as a possible D gene (6 bases). This TCR was sampled from a human donor who was the organ donor for an intestinal transplant. The CDR3 loop is CATSRDGGPSYEQYF. The CDR3, as DNA: TGTGCCACCAGCAGAGATGGGGGCCCTTCCTACGAGCAGTACTTC.